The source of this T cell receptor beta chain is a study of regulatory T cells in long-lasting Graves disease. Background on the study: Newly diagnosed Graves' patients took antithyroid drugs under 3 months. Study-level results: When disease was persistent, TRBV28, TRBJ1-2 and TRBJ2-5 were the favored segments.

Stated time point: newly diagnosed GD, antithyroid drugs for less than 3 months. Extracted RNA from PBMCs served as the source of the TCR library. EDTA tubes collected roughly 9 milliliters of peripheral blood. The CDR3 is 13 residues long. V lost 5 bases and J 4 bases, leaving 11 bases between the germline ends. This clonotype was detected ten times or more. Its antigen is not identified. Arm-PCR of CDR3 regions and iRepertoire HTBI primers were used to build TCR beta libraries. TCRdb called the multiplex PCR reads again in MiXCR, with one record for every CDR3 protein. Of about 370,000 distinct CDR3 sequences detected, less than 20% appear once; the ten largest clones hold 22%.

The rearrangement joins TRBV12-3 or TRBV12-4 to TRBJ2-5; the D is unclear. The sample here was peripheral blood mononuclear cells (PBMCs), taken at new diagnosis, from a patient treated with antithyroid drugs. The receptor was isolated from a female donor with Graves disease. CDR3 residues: CASSGVARETQYF. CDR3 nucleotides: TGTGCCAGCAGTGGGGTGGCGCGAGAGACCCAGTACTTC.